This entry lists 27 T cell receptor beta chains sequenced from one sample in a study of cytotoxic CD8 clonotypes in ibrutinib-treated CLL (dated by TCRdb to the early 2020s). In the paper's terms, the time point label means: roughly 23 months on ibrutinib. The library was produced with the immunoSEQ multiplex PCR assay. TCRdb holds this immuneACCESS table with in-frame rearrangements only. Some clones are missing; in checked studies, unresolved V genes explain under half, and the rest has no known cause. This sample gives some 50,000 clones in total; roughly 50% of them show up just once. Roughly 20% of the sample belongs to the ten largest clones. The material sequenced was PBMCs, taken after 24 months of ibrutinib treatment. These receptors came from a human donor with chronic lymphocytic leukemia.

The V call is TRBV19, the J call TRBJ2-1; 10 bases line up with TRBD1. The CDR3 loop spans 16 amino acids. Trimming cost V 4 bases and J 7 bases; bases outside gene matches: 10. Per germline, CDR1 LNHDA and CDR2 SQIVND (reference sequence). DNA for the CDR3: TGTGCCAGTAGTACCCAGACAGGGGGCAAACGGAATGAGCAGTTCTTC. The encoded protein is CASSTQTGGKRNEQFF.

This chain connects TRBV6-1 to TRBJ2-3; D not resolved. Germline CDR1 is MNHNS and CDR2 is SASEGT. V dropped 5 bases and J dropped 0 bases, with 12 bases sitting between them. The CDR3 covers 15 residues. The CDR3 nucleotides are TGTGCCAGCAGTTGGGATCCCACTAGCACAGATACGCAGTATTTT. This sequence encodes CASSWDPTSTDTQYF.

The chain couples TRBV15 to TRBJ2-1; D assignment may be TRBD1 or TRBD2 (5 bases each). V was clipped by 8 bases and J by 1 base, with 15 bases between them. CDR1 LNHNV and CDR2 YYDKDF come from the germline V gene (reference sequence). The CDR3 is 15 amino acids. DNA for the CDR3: TGTGCCACCGGCCGGGACCCCGGATCCTACAATGAGCAGTTCTTC. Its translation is CATGRDPGSYNEQFF. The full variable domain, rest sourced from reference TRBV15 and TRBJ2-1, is DAMVIQNPRYQVTQFGKPVTLSCSQTLNHNVMYWYQQKSSQAPKLLFHYYDKDFNNEADTPDNFQSRRPNTSFCFLDIRSPGLGDTAMYLCATGRDPGSYNEQFFGPGTRLTVL.

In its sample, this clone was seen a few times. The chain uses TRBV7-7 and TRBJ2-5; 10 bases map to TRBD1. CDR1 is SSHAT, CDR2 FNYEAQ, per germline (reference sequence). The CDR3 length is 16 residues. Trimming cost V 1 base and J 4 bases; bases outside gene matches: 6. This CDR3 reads CASSLDWTGGPETQYF. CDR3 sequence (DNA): TGTGCCAGCAGCTTAGACTGGACAGGGGGGCCAGAGACCCAGTACTTC.

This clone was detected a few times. CDR3 in amino acids: CASSFSPSADTQYF. The CDR3 DNA is TGTGCCAGCAGTTTTAGTCCGTCCGCAGATACGCAGTATTTT. This chain connects TRBV7-9 to TRBJ2-3; no firm D call. The germline V and J ends were trimmed by 6 bases and 4 bases, with 14 bases remaining between them. This CDR3 has 14 amino acids. Germline values: CDR1 SEHNR, CDR2 FQNEAQ (reference sequence).

The DNA for the CDR3 is TGCGCCAGCAGCTTTGGGGACCGTCTGGACATTCAGTACTTC. This sequence encodes CASSFGDRLDIQYF. The rearrangement links TRBV5-1 to TRBJ2-4; either TRBD1 or TRBD2 may fit D (5 bases each). The germline V gene has CDR1 SGHRS and CDR2 YFSETQ. V was pared by 2 bases and J by 8 bases, with 14 bases between. This CDR3 has 14 amino acids. Filled out from reference TRBV5-1 and TRBJ2-4, the complete variable domain reads KAGVTQTPRYLIKTRGQQVTLSCSPISGHRSVSWYQQTPGQGLQFLFEYFSETQRNKGNFPGRFSGRQFSNSRSEMNVSTLELGDSALYLCASSFGDRLDIQYFGAGTRLSVL.

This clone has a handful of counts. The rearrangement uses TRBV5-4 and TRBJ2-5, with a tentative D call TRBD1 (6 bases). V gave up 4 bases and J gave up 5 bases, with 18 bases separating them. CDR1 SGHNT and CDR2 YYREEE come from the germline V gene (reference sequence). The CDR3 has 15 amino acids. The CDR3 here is CASSLGGPGSETQYF. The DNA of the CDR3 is TGTGCCAGCAGCCTAGGGGGTCCGGGTAGTGAGACCCAGTACTTC.

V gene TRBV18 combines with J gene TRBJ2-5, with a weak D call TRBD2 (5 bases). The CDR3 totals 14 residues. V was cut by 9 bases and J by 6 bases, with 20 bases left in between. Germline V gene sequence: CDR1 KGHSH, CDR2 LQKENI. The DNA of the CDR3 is TGTGCCAGGAGCACCGACGGGGTTCGGAAGACCCAGTACTTC. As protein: CARSTDGVRKTQYF.

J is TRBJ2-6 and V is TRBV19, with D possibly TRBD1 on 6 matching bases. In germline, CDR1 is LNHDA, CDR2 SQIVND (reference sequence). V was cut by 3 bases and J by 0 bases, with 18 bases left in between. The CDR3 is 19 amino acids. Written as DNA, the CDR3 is TGTGCCAGTAGTATCACCAGAGGCCAGGGGAACTCTGGGGCCAACGTCCTGACTTTC. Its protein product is CASSITRGQGNSGANVLTF.

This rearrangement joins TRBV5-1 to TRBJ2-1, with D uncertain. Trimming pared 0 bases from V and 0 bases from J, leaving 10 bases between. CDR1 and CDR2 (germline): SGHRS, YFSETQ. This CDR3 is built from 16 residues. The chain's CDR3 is CASSLGASNSYNEQFF. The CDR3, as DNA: TGCGCCAGCAGCTTGGGAGCTAGTAACTCCTACAATGAGCAGTTCTTC.

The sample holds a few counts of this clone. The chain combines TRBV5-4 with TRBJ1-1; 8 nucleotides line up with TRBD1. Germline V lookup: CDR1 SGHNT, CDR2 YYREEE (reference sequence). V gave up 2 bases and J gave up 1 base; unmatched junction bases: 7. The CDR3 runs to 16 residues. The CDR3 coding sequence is TGTGCCAGCAGCTTTCCAGGGACAGGCGGGAACACTGAAGCTTTCTTT. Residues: CASSFPGTGGNTEAFF.

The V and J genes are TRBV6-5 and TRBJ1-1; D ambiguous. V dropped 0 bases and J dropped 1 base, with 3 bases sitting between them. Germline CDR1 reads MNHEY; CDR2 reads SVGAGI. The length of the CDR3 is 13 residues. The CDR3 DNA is TGTGCCAGCAGTTACTCAGAGAACACTGAAGCTTTCTTT. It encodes CASSYSENTEAFF.

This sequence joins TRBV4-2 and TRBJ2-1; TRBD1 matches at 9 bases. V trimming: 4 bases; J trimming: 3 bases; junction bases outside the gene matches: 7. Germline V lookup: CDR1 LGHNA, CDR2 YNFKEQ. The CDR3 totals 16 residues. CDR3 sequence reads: CASSPAGQGLYNEQFF. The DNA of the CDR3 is TGTGCCAGCAGCCCTGCGGGACAGGGTCTCTACAATGAGCAGTTCTTC.

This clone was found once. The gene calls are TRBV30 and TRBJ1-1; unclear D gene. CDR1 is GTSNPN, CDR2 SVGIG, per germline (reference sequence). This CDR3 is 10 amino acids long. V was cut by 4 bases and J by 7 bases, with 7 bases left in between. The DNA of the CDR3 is TGTGCCTGGATTAAGGTTGAAGCTTTCTTT. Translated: CAWIKVEAFF. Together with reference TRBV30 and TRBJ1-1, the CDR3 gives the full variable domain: SQTIHQWPATLVQPVGSPLSLECTVEGTSNPNLYWYRQAAGRGLQLLFYSVGIGQISSEVPQNLSASRPQDRQFILSSKKLLLSDSGFYLCAWIKVEAFFGQGTRLTVV.

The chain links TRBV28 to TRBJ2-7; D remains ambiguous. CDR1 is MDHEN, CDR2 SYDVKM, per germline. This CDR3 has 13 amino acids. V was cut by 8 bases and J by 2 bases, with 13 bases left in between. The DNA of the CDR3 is TGTGCCAGCCGCCGCGGTCAAGCCTACGAGCAGTACTTC. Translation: CASRRGQAYEQYF.

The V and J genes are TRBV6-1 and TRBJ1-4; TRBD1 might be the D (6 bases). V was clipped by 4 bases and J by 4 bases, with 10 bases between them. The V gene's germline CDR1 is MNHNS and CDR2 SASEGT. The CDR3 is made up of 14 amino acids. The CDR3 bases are TGTGCCAGCAGTGTAGGGGGGAATAATGAAAAACTGTTTTTT. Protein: CASSVGGNNEKLFF.

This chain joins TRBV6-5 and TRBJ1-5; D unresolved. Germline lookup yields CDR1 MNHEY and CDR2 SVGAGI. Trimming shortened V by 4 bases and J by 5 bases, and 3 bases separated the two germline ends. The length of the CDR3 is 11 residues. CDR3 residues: CASSSHQPQHF. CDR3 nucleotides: TGTGCCAGCAGTTCCCATCAGCCCCAGCATTTT.

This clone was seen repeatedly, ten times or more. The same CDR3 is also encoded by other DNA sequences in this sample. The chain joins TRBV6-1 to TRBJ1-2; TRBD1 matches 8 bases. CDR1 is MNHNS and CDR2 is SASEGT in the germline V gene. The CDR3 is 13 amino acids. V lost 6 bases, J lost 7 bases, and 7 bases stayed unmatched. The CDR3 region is CASRADRAGGYTF. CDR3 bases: TGTGCCAGCAGGGCGGACAGGGCGGGTGGCTACACCTTC.

The CDR3 sequence: CASSLGDKGSYTF. The CDR3 region has the DNA TGTGCCAGCAGCTTAGGGGATAAGGGAAGCTACACCTTC. V and J are TRBV7-6 and TRBJ1-2, with no clear D. The germline V gene has CDR1 SGHVS and CDR2 FNYEAQ. This CDR3 comprises 13 residues. The V end was cut by 1 base, the J end by 9 bases, with 12 bases between.

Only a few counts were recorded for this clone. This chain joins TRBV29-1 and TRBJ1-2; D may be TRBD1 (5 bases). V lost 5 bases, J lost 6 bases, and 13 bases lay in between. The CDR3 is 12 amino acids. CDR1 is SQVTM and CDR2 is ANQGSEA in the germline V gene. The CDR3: CSVKRGEDGYTF. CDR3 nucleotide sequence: TGCAGCGTTAAGAGGGGCGAGGATGGCTACACCTTC.

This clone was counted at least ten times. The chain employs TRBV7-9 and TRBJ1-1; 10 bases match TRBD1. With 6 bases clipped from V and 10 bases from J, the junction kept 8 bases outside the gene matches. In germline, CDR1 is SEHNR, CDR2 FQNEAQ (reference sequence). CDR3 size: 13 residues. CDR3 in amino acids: CASRQGQGTPAFF. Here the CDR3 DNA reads TGTGCCAGCAGACAGGGACAGGGGACGCCAGCTTTCTTT.

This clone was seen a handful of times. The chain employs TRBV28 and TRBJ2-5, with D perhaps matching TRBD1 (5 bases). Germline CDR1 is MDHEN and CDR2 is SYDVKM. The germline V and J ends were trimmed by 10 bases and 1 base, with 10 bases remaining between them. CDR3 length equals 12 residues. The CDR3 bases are TGTGCCACCTCAGGGTCCCAAGAGACCCAGTACTTC. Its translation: CATSGSQETQYF.

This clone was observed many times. For the CDR3, the DNA is TGCGCCAGCAGCTTAACAGGGCAGAAAGATACGCAGTATTTT. Residues: CASSLTGQKDTQYF. The gene calls are TRBV5-1 and TRBJ2-3, with a possible D match to TRBD1 (6 bases). The V and J ends lost 2 bases and 5 bases respectively, with 12 bases between them. CDR3 length equals 14 residues. Germline CDR1 reads SGHRS; CDR2 reads YFSETQ.

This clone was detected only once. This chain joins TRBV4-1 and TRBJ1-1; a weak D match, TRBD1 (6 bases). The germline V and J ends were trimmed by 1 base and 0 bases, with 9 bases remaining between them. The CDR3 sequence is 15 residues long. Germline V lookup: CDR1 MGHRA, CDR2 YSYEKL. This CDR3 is CASSQAGGLNTEAFF. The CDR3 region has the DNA TGCGCCAGCAGCCAAGCCGGGGGGCTGAACACTGAAGCTTTCTTT.

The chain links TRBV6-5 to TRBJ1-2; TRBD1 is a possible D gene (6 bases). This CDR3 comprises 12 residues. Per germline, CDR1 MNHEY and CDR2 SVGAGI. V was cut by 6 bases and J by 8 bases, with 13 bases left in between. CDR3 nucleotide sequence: TGTGCCAGCAGAGGACAGTTGCTGGGCTACACCTTC. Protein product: CASRGQLLGYTF.

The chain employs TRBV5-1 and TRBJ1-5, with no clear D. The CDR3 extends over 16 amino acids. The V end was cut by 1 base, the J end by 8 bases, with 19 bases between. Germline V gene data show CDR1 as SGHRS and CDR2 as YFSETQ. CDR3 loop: CASSLISGPMCKPQHF. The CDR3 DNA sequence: TGCGCCAGCAGCTTGATCTCCGGGCCTATGTGTAAGCCCCAGCATTTT.

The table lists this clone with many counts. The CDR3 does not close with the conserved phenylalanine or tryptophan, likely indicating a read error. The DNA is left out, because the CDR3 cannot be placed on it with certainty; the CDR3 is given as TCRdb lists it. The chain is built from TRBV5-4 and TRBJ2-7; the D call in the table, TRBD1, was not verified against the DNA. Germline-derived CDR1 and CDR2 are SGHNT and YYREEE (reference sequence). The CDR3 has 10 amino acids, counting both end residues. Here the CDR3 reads CASSLWAGWN.